This entry lists 15 T cell receptor beta chains sequenced from one sample in a study of vaccination and CD4 T cells after COVID-19. The Oncomine TCR Beta short-read assay generated sequence data from the DNA of cultured CD4+ T cells. TCRdb redid the calling of the PCR reads with MiXCR, one entry per CDR3 protein. The sample lists about 15,000 distinct CDR3 sequences; about 50% were seen once. No antigen is known for these receptors. Treatment in this sample: approximately 10-day PBMC culture with coronavirus spike peptide pools or control peptides (ViraFEST assay). Sample: CD4+ T cells from blood, cultured in vitro. The receptors originated from a human donor who had recovered from COVID-19.

The chain has TRBV27 and TRBJ1-2; 10 bases fit TRBD1. There are 14 residues in the CDR3. Per the germline V gene, CDR1 is MNHEY and CDR2 is SMNVEV (reference sequence). V gave up 6 bases and J gave up 6 bases; unmatched junction bases: 7. CDR3 coding DNA: TGTGCCAGCAGCCGCCGGGACAGGGGCAATGGCTACACCTTC. As protein: CASSRRDRGNGYTF.

V usage is TRBV20-1 and J usage is TRBJ2-7, with D tentatively TRBD1 or TRBD2 (5 bases each). The V and J ends lost 5 bases and 4 bases respectively, with 9 bases between them. There are 11 residues in the CDR3. CDR1 is DFQATT, CDR2 SNEGSKA, per germline (reference sequence). For the CDR3, the DNA is TGCAGTGCTCGGGACCTGTACGAGCAGTACTTC. It is translated as CSARDLYEQYF.

The rearrangement links TRBV19 to TRBJ2-5; D is unclear. V was trimmed by 5 bases and J by 1 base, leaving 5 bases between them. The CDR3 is 12 amino acids. Germline CDR1 and CDR2: LNHDA and SQIVND (reference sequence). As DNA, the CDR3 is TGTGCCAGTAGTGACCGCCAAGAGACCCAGTACTTC. Translation: CASSDRQETQYF.

This clonotype was recorded a few times. This chain connects TRBV28 to TRBJ1-1; a possible D gene is TRBD1 (5 bases). This CDR3 comprises 11 residues. Germline assignment: CDR1 MDHEN and CDR2 SYDVKM. V was cut by 5 bases and J by 11 bases, with 12 bases left in between. As DNA, the CDR3 is TGTGCCAGCAGTGATCGATGGGGGGCTTTCTTT. Translated: CASSDRWGAFF.

A remark on this clonotype: Mismatch with germline at one junction end may stem from a read error. J is TRBJ1-5 and V is TRBV7-9, with D possibly matching TRBD1 (5 bases). From germline, CDR1 is SEHNR and CDR2 FQNEAQ (reference sequence). This CDR3 spans 16 amino acids. The CDR3 sequence: CASSPGGAEGNQPQHF. The CDR3 DNA reads as TGCGCCAGCAGCCCCGGTGGGGCCGAGGGCAATCAGCCCCAGCATTTT.

The chain employs TRBV20-1 and TRBJ2-3; 10 bases match TRBD2. V was clipped by 1 base and J by 3 bases; unmatched bases: 4. This CDR3 is built from 15 residues. Germline V CDR1 and CDR2: DFQATT, SNEGSKA (reference sequence). In nucleotides, the CDR3 is TGCAGTGCTAGAGTTGTACTAGCGGGAACAGATACGCAGTATTTT. Its protein product is CSARVVLAGTDTQYF.

The chain combines TRBV7-2 with TRBJ2-1; D call uncertain. The V gene's germline CDR1 is SGHTA and CDR2 FQGNSA. The CDR3 totals 14 residues. The V end was cut by 1 base, the J end by 4 bases, with 8 bases between. CDR3 protein: CASSLGVTYNEQFF. The CDR3 DNA reads as TGTGCCAGCAGCTTAGGCGTTACGTACAATGAGCAGTTCTTC. Variable domain in full (rest from reference TRBV7-2 and TRBJ2-1): GAGVSQSPSNKVTEKGKDVELRCDPISGHTALYWYRQSLGQGLEFLIYFQGNSAPDKSGLPSDRFSAERTGGSVSTLTIQRTQQEDSAVYLCASSLGVTYNEQFFGPGTRLTVL.

The V and J genes are TRBV7-9 and TRBJ2-7; maybe TRBD2 (5 bases). The CDR3 has 13 amino acids. Between the trimmed V and J ends, which lost 4 bases and 4 bases, there was a span of 11 bases. Germline V lookup: CDR1 SEHNR, CDR2 FQNEAQ (reference sequence). The CDR3 here is CASSSGEFYEQYF. CDR3 sequence (DNA): TGTGCCAGCAGCTCTGGGGAGTTTTACGAGCAGTACTTC.

The rearrangement links TRBV29-1 to TRBJ2-2; 7 bases fit TRBD2. V was clipped by 5 bases and J by 5 bases; unmatched bases: 11. CDR1 is SQVTM, CDR2 ANQGSEA, per germline. The CDR3 sequence is 15 residues long. CDR3 loop: CSVNDGGTLTGELFF. CDR3 nucleotide sequence: TGCAGCGTTAACGACGGGGGGACTTTAACCGGGGAGCTGTTTTTT.

The genes are TRBV20-1 and TRBJ2-3; the D gene could be TRBD1 or TRBD2 (6 bases each). Germline V CDR1 and CDR2: DFQATT, SNEGSKA (reference sequence). Deletions cut 2 bases from V and 6 bases from J, with 9 bases between. The CDR3 loop spans 12 amino acids. CDR3 sequence (DNA): TGCAGTGCTAGATTGGGGGGCGATACGCAGTATTTT. This gives the protein CSARLGGDTQYF.

This clonotype occurred a few times. The chain carries TRBV7-8 and TRBJ2-5, with D unclear. V lost 1 base, J lost 4 bases, and 22 bases lay in between. CDR3 length: 18 residues. Germline V lookup: CDR1 SGHVS, CDR2 FQNEAQ. The DNA for the CDR3 is TGTGCCAGCAGCTTAGGGAGTGTTTACGAGTTAGAACGAGAGACCCAGTACTTC. Its protein is CASSLGSVYELERETQYF. Full variable domain (remainder filled in from reference TRBV7-8 and TRBJ2-5): GAGVSQSPRYKVAKRGQDVALRCDPISGHVSLFWYQQALGQGPEFLTYFQNEAQLDKSGLPSDRFFAERPEGSVSTLKIQRTQQEDSAVYLCASSLGSVYELERETQYFGPGTRLLVL.

The genes are TRBV6-2 or TRBV6-3 and TRBJ2-1, with TRBD2 identical over 8 bases. The junction had 10 bases not matched to a gene; V was cut back by 6 bases and J by 6 bases. The CDR3 is 15 residues long. Looked up from germline, CDR1 is MNHEY and CDR2 is SVGEGT. CDR3 nucleotides: TGTGCCAGCAGCCATGAGATAGCGGGATCCAATGAGCAGTTCTTC. This gives the protein CASSHEIAGSNEQFF.

V usage is TRBV5-4 and J usage is TRBJ1-1; D is unclear. The V end was cut by 4 bases, the J end by 6 bases, with 16 bases between. The CDR3 length is 14 residues. Germline assignment: CDR1 SGHNT and CDR2 YYREEE (reference sequence). CDR3 sequence: CASSPRSGLAEAFF. As DNA, the CDR3 is TGTGCCAGCAGCCCGAGGTCCGGGTTGGCTGAAGCTTTCTTT.

The table lists this clonotype with a few counts. The V and J genes are TRBV20-1 and TRBJ1-1; D is uncertain. The CDR3 extends over 12 amino acids. From germline, CDR1 is DFQATT and CDR2 SNEGSKA (reference sequence). Trimming pared 5 bases from V and 2 bases from J, leaving 9 bases between. CDR3 region: CSAWTGNTEAFF. As DNA, the CDR3 is TGCAGTGCTTGGACGGGAAACACTGAAGCTTTCTTT.

The rearrangement links TRBV29-1 to TRBJ2-1; weak D call: TRBD2 (5 bases). Deletions cut 2 bases from V and 7 bases from J, with 9 bases between. The CDR3 covers 12 residues. Looked up from germline, CDR1 is SQVTM and CDR2 is ANQGSEA. The CDR3 reads CSVEPSRNEQFF. CDR3 coding DNA: TGCAGCGTTGAACCTAGCAGGAATGAGCAGTTCTTC.